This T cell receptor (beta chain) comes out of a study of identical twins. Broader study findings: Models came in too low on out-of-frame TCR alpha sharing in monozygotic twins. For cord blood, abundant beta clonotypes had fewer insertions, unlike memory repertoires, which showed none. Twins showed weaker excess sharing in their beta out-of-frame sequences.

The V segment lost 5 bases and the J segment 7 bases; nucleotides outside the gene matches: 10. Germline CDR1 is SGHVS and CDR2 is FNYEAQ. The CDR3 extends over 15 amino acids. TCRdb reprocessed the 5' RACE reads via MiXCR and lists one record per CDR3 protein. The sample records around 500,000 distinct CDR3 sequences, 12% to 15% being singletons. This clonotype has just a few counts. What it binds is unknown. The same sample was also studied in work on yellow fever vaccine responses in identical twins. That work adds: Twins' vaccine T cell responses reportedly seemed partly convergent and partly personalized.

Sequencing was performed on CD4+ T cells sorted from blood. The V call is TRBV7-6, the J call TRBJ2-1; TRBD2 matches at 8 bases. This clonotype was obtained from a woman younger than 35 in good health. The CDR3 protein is CASSRSGGASNEQFF. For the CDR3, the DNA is TGTGCCAGCAGCAGATCCGGGGGGGCAAGTAATGAGCAGTTCTTC.